This passage covers 32 T cell receptor beta chains from one sample sequenced in a study of blood T cell repertoires in COVID-19. Method: immunoSEQ multiplex PCR; TCRdb's copy keeps in-frame clones and lacks some. The table shows about 68,000 clones, with 75% to 85% occurring only once. Sequencing used peripheral blood. The receptor set was obtained from a man in his fifties or sixties with acute or convalescent COVID-19.

V gene TRBV6-2 or TRBV6-3 combines with J gene TRBJ1-5; the D gene is possibly TRBD1 (5 bases). Germline V gene lookup returns CDR1 MNHEY and CDR2 SVGEGT. Trimming took off 0 bases at V and 4 bases at J, with 7 bases between the two ends. This CDR3 spans 14 amino acids. The CDR3 region is CASSYSGANQPQHF. The CDR3 DNA reads TGTGCCAGCAGTTACTCAGGGGCGAATCAGCCCCAGCATTTT.

In its sample, this clone was seen once. This chain uses TRBV15 with TRBJ2-5; 9 nucleotides align to TRBD2. The junction had 10 bases not matched to a gene; V was cut back by 1 base and J by 4 bases. The CDR3 has 17 residues. Germline CDR1 reads LNHNV; CDR2 reads YYDKDF (reference sequence). The CDR3 protein is CATSRVGGGVGRETQYF. In nucleotides, the CDR3 is TGTGCCACCAGCAGAGTTGGCGGGGGGGTAGGGCGAGAGACCCAGTACTTC.

The chain has TRBV3-1 (or the pseudogene TRBV3-2) and TRBJ2-1; D is ambiguous. CDR1 LGHDT and CDR2 YNNKEL come from the germline V gene (reference sequence). V lost 4 bases and J lost 10, with 17 bases in between. This CDR3 is 14 amino acids long. The CDR3 DNA is TGTGCCAGCAGCCTTTCGCTCGAGGCATGGGAGCAGTTCTTC. Encoded protein: CASSLSLEAWEQFF.

The V and J genes are TRBV24-1 and TRBJ2-5; maybe TRBD1 (5 bases). Germline values: CDR1 KGHDR, CDR2 SFDVKD. The CDR3 runs to 13 residues. V lost 5 bases, J lost 2 bases, and 8 bases lay in between. The CDR3 sequence is CATSGQTQETQYF. CDR3 DNA: TGTGCCACCAGTGGACAGACTCAAGAGACCCAGTACTTC.

This clone has a handful of counts. V is TRBV5-1 and J is TRBJ2-2; D perhaps matches TRBD2 (5 bases). V lost 4 bases and J 7 bases, leaving 20 bases between the germline ends. CDR1 and CDR2 (germline): SGHRS, YFSETQ. This CDR3 has 16 residues. CDR3 sequence reads: CASSNPRVARRGELFF. For the CDR3, the DNA is TGCGCCAGCAGCAATCCGAGGGTAGCGCGGCGCGGGGAGCTGTTTTTT.

This rearrangement joins TRBV19 to TRBJ2-7, with 7 bases fitting TRBD2. The CDR3 loop spans 14 amino acids. CDR1 is LNHDA, CDR2 SQIVND, per germline (reference sequence). J gave up 4 bases and V 4 bases, and 7 bases lay outside the gene matches. The CDR3 DNA is TGTGCCAGTAGTAGTCCGGCGGGAGTATACGAGCAGTACTTC. Protein sequence: CASSSPAGVYEQYF.

This sequence joins TRBV30 and TRBJ1-1, with D unclear. Deletions cut 0 bases from V and 1 base from J, with 6 bases between. Germline loops: CDR1 GTSNPN, CDR2 SVGIG (reference sequence). The CDR3 loop spans 13 amino acids. CDR3 residues: CAWSVRANTEAFF. The CDR3 DNA reads as TGTGCCTGGAGTGTGAGGGCGAACACTGAAGCTTTCTTT. Drawing the rest from reference TRBV30 and TRBJ1-1, the complete variable domain is SQTIHQWPATLVQPVGSPLSLECTVEGTSNPNLYWYRQAAGRGLQLLFYSVGIGQISSEVPQNLSASRPQDRQFILSSKKLLLSDSGFYLCAWSVRANTEAFFGQGTRLTVV.

V and J are TRBV6-1 and TRBJ2-1; 12 bases fit TRBD2. J lost 7 bases, V lost 4 bases, and 8 bases had no gene match. Germline V gene lookup returns CDR1 MNHNS and CDR2 SASEGT. The length of the CDR3 is 16 residues. CDR3 sequence (DNA): TGTGCCAGCAGTGCCAGACTAGCGGGGGTCGGTAATGAGCAGTTCTTC. Translated: CASSARLAGVGNEQFF.

The chain is built from TRBV27 and TRBJ2-7; weak D call: TRBD1 (5 bases). Trimming pared 6 bases from V and 1 base from J, leaving 10 bases between. CDR3 length: 13 amino acids. Germline-derived CDR1 and CDR2 are MNHEY and SMNVEV (reference sequence). CDR3 sequence: CASSRRQSYEQYF. CDR3 bases: TGTGCCAGCAGCAGACGACAGTCCTACGAGCAGTACTTC.

CDR3 loop: CASSEHSSWTANKHYEQYF. Written as DNA, the CDR3 is TGTGCCAGCAGTGAACACTCCTCATGGACAGCGAATAAACACTACGAGCAGTACTTC. V is TRBV6-1 and J is TRBJ2-7, with a tentative D call TRBD1 (6 bases). The CDR3 is made up of 19 amino acids. V gave up 2 bases and J gave up 3 bases, with 26 bases separating them. In germline, CDR1 is MNHNS, CDR2 SASEGT.

This chain joins TRBV10-2 and TRBJ1-6; TRBD1 is a possible D gene (5 bases). Germline V gene sequence: CDR1 WSHSY, CDR2 SAAADI. This CDR3 is 17 amino acids long. The V and J ends lost 0 bases and 10 bases respectively, with 19 bases between them. CDR3 residues: CASSESWFGAGGSPLHF. Written as DNA, the CDR3 is TGCGCCAGCAGTGAGTCCTGGTTCGGGGCTGGGGGGTCACCCCTCCACTTT.

V is TRBV19 and J is TRBJ2-1; a weak D match, TRBD2 (6 bases). In germline, CDR1 is LNHDA, CDR2 SQIVND (reference sequence). The CDR3 totals 16 residues. V was cut by 1 base and J by 1 base, with 11 bases left in between. Here the CDR3 DNA reads TGTGCCAGTAGTATAGTTAGGGGAGGATCCTACAATGAGCAGTTCTTC. Protein sequence: CASSIVRGGSYNEQFF.

The rearrangement links TRBV27 to TRBJ1-5; D not resolved. V shed 6 bases and J shed 9 bases, with 27 bases lying between them. Germline V lookup: CDR1 MNHEY, CDR2 SMNVEV (reference sequence). The CDR3 totals 17 residues. CDR3 protein: CASSPQPLSGVGWPQHF. CDR3 sequence (DNA): TGTGCCAGCAGCCCCCAGCCCCTGAGCGGGGTGGGGTGGCCCCAGCATTTT.

The chain employs TRBV10-3 and TRBJ2-5, with D unclear. This CDR3 contains 17 residues. Between the trimmed V and J ends, which lost 1 base and 7 bases, there was a span of 22 bases. Germline V gene sequence: CDR1 ENHRY, CDR2 SYGVKD. The CDR3 reads CAISEFPPGNSLGTQYF. CDR3 DNA sequence: TGTGCCATCAGTGAGTTCCCCCCAGGCAACTCCCTGGGGACCCAGTACTTC.

V is TRBV4-1 and J is TRBJ1-2; TRBD1 matches at 8 bases. This CDR3 spans 14 amino acids. Germline V CDR1 and CDR2: MGHRA, YSYEKL. Trimming cost V 5 bases and J 5 bases; bases outside gene matches: 7. This chain's CDR3 is CASSTPGGNYGYTF. The CDR3 nucleotides read TGCGCCAGCAGCACCCCAGGGGGCAATTATGGCTACACCTTC.

The V gene is TRBV18, the J gene TRBJ1-5; possibly TRBD1 for D (6 bases). Trimming pared 3 bases from V and 2 bases from J, leaving 14 bases between. There are 16 residues in the CDR3. Germline V lookup: CDR1 KGHSH, CDR2 LQKENI. This CDR3 is CASSPPGGAGNQPQHF. CDR3 nucleotides: TGTGCCAGCTCACCCCCTGGGGGGGCCGGCAATCAGCCCCAGCATTTT.

This clone was detected only once. The chain uses TRBV6-5 and TRBJ1-5; tentative D call: TRBD1 (5 bases). This CDR3 contains 15 residues. Trimming pared 5 bases from V and 0 bases from J, leaving 11 bases between. CDR1 is MNHEY and CDR2 is SVGAGI in the germline V gene. The CDR3 spells CASSRGLSSNQPQHF. Written as DNA, the CDR3 is TGTGCCAGCAGTAGGGGACTGAGTAGCAATCAGCCCCAGCATTTT.

The chain uses TRBV7-9 and TRBJ1-1, with D maybe TRBD1 (6 bases). This CDR3 contains 13 residues. Trimming cost V 5 bases and J 3 bases, with 10 bases left between them. Germline-derived CDR1 and CDR2 are SEHNR and FQNEAQ (reference sequence). The CDR3 sequence: CASSLRGYTEAFF. The CDR3 coding sequence is TGTGCCAGCAGCCTTAGGGGGTACACTGAAGCTTTCTTT.

This clone was counted a single time. The rearrangement uses TRBV5-1 and TRBJ1-4; D is unresolved. The germline gives CDR1 SGHRS, CDR2 YFSETQ. The germline V and J ends were trimmed by 2 bases and 5 bases, with 7 bases remaining between them. This CDR3 is 13 amino acids long. CDR3 coding DNA: TGCGCCAGCAGCTTCTATCCGAATGAAAAACTGTTTTTT. Residues: CASSFYPNEKLFF. The full variable domain, in which reference TRBV5-1 and TRBJ1-4 provide the parts outside the CDR3, is KAGVTQTPRYLIKTRGQQVTLSCSPISGHRSVSWYQQTPGQGLQFLFEYFSETQRNKGNFPGRFSGRQFSNSRSEMNVSTLELGDSALYLCASSFYPNEKLFFGSGTQLSVL.

This chain links TRBV11-2 with TRBJ2-7; 8 bases line up with TRBD1. The CDR3 is 13 residues long. Germline CDR1 SGHAT, CDR2 FQNNGV. V lost 5 bases, J lost 3 bases, and 3 bases stayed unmatched. The CDR3 region is CASSPTGGYEQYV. The CDR3, as DNA: TGTGCCAGCAGCCCAACAGGGGGCTACGAGCAGTACGTC.

This chain uses TRBV6-1 with TRBJ2-7, with 8 bases matching TRBD1. Germline CDR1 MNHNS, CDR2 SASEGT. The V segment lost 8 bases and the J segment 0 bases; nucleotides outside the gene matches: 6. The CDR3 is 14 amino acids. The chain's CDR3 is CASRRQGSSYEQYF. CDR3 nucleotide sequence: TGTGCCAGCCGAAGACAGGGGAGCTCCTACGAGCAGTACTTC.

This chain links TRBV5-6 with TRBJ1-3; D remains unclear. The CDR3 totals 14 residues. Germline V gene lookup returns CDR1 SGHDT and CDR2 YYEEEE. Trimming shortened V by 0 bases and J by 1 base, and 5 bases separated the two germline ends. CDR3 bases: TGTGCCAGCAGCTTGGGAGGATCTGGAAACACCATATATTTT. This gives the protein CASSLGGSGNTIYF.

CDR3 coding DNA: TGTGCCAGCAGTTTCTATCCGGATACGCAGTATTTT. Its translation is CASSFYPDTQYF. This rearrangement joins TRBV5-6 to TRBJ2-3; unclear D gene. Germline V gives CDR1 SGHDT, CDR2 YYEEEE. Between the trimmed V and J ends, which lost 5 bases and 6 bases, there was a span of 10 bases. The CDR3 has 12 amino acids.

This sequence joins TRBV19 and TRBJ1-1; TRBD1 matches 8 bases. V was pared by 5 bases and J by 1 base, with 6 bases of the junction left unmatched. Looked up from germline, CDR1 is LNHDA and CDR2 is SQIVND (reference sequence). The CDR3 is 15 residues long. CDR3 region: CASSSWTGPNTEAFF. Here the CDR3 DNA reads TGTGCCAGTAGTTCATGGACAGGGCCGAACACTGAAGCTTTCTTT.

The rearrangement uses TRBV7-3 and TRBJ2-2; D gene uncertain. Germline V CDR1 and CDR2: SGHTA, FQGTGA. The germline V and J ends were trimmed by 2 bases and 3 bases, with 4 bases remaining between them. The CDR3 loop spans 13 amino acids. CDR3 in DNA: TGTGCCAGCAGCTTATCGGACACCGGGGAGCTGTTTTTT. This translates into CASSLSDTGELFF.

The chain is built from TRBV5-5 and TRBJ2-6; 9 bases agree with TRBD1. The CDR3 is 17 residues long. J lost 0 bases, V lost 4 bases, and 5 bases had no gene match. CDR1 is SGHKS, CDR2 YYEKEE, per germline (reference sequence). The CDR3 nucleotides are TGTGCCAGCAGCGATTACAGGGGGCGCTCTGGGGCCAACGTCCTGACTTTC. The encoded protein is CASSDYRGRSGANVLTF. Full variable domain (missing parts from reference TRBV5-5 and TRBJ2-6): DAGVTQSPTHLIKTRGQQVTLRCSPISGHKSVSWYQQVLGQGPQFIFQYYEKEERGRGNFPDRFSARQFPNYSSELNVNALLLGDSALYLCASSDYRGRSGANVLTFGAGSRLTVL.

The V call is TRBV6-5, the J call TRBJ2-3, with D hard to call. There are 14 residues in the CDR3. Trimming took off 7 bases at V and 2 bases at J, with 13 bases between the two ends. The germline CDR1 and CDR2 sequences are MNHEY and SVGAGI. Written as DNA, the CDR3 is TGTGCCAGCATCAAGTACAGTTACACAGATACGCAGTATTTT. This translates into CASIKYSYTDTQYF.

The rearrangement joins TRBV3-1 (or the pseudogene TRBV3-2) to TRBJ2-5; 10 positions agree with TRBD1. Germline V gene lookup returns CDR1 LGHDT and CDR2 YNNKEL (reference sequence). The V and J ends lost 1 base and 5 bases, in that order; junction bases with no gene match: 4. There are 15 residues in the CDR3. CDR3 nucleotide sequence: TGTGCCAGCAGCCAAGGGACAGGGGGTGTGGAGACCCAGTACTTC. Translation: CASSQGTGGVETQYF.

The chain recombines TRBV27 with TRBJ2-2; 9 positions agree with TRBD2. Germline trimming cut 5 bases from V and 4 bases from J; bases unmatched to any gene: 17. This CDR3 comprises 19 residues. Germline-derived CDR1 and CDR2 are MNHEY and SMNVEV (reference sequence). The CDR3 region is CASSPLGGGAVGSTGELFF. The CDR3 DNA reads as TGTGCCAGCAGTCCCCTGGGCGGGGGGGCCGTTGGTAGCACCGGGGAGCTGTTTTTT.

This clone was observed a single time. The rearrangement joins TRBV7-8 to TRBJ2-7, with D possibly being TRBD2 (6 bases). This CDR3 is built from 16 residues. CDR1 is SGHVS and CDR2 is FQNEAQ in the germline V gene. Trimming took 5 bases from V and 7 from J, leaving 24 bases between them. In DNA, the CDR3 is TGTGCCAGCAGCAGGTTCTTCGGGGACTCCCCCGGGGAGCAGTACTTC. Translation gives CASSRFFGDSPGEQYF.

The chain combines TRBV6-5 with TRBJ1-2; the D is unclear. The CDR3 covers 13 residues. Germline V gives CDR1 MNHEY, CDR2 SVGAGI. Trimming left V 2 bases short and J 4 bases short, with 8 bases between. In DNA form, the CDR3 reads TGTGCCAGCAGTTACGACGGGGTCTATGGCTACACCTTC. Protein product: CASSYDGVYGYTF.

V and J are TRBV12-3 or TRBV12-4 and TRBJ1-1, with 10 nucleotides matching TRBD1. The CDR3 is made up of 12 amino acids. Trimming cost V 7 bases and J 11 bases; bases outside gene matches: 7. The CDR3 sequence is CASKPGQGLAFF. In DNA, the CDR3 is TGTGCCAGCAAACCGGGACAGGGGCTCGCTTTCTTT.